The text below deals with one T cell receptor (beta chain). This clonotype was counted at least ten times. The antigen it binds to is not known. Base qualities are not recorded, but no much larger clone differs from it by a single base. CDR1 and CDR2, per the germline V gene (reference sequence), are DFQATT and SNEGSKA. The junction shows trimming of 5 bases on V and 1 base on J, and the gene matches do not reach 8 bases of it. The CDR3 has 18 amino acids, counting the end cysteine and phenylalanine. Only the CDR3 part of the read is kept: 54 bases, read in frame from the first base. For repertoire sequencing, the TCR beta CDR3 regions were amplified from RNA transcripts. The first round was an RT-PCR using HTBI primers with the Qiagen OneStep RT-PCR kit, and this first round was followed by a second-round multiplex PCR, then size selection and purification. Sequencing of the libraries was carried out on an Illumina HiSeq2000 in paired-end mode with 100 bp reads. For the original study's pipeline: SOAPnuke was used to process the reads, throwing out any read that had adapters, had uncalled bases, had a mean Phred below 15, or lacked an exact constant-primer or identifier match. High-quality paired reads were merged with COPE v1.2.5. Unique nucleotide sequences were defined as clonotypes and aligned to IMGT TRB V, D and J references using MiTCR v1.1. Only V-J combinations with frequency above 0.0001 were analysed, covering approximately 99% of repertoires. A TCR clonal expansion and chaos score per V-J combination was defined as the ratio of F50 clonal expansion to chaos observed in the TCRdist matrix. Features were reduced by Welch's t-statistics and random forest to roughly 14 V-J combinations, which fed a naive Bayes classifier. The similarity between thyroid and blood repertoires was quantified using the Morisita-Horn index. TCRdb reprocessed the public reads (quality trimming at Q25 with fastp, clone calling with MiXCR) and kept in-frame beta chains. A single entry per CDR3 protein holds the most common genes and DNA from its merged rows. TCRdb, not the original authors, processed these V and J calls. Here the sample has 450,000 or so distinct CDR3 sequences; under 15% occur a single time. The ten largest clones take up approximately 9.8% of the sample.

The data were obtained in a study of Graves' ophthalmopathy and Graves' hyperthyroidism (dated by TCRdb to the late 2010s). Turning to the overall study: Peripheral blood was collected before any treatment was given, at the time of initial diagnosis. Following sampling, methimazole starting at 30 mg daily was administered to hyperthyroidism patients, and high-dose intravenous methylprednisolone was administered to ophthalmopathy patients. To explore V-J signatures that distinguish ophthalmopathy from hyperthyroidism, a discovery set of about a hundred patients was enrolled, made up of 43 with ophthalmopathy and 57 with stable hyperthyroidism. In total, around 140 blood samples were TCR-sequenced: some 40 ophthalmopathy, around 75 hyperthyroidism and some 17 hyperthyroidism-to-ophthalmopathy patients. To tell Graves' ophthalmopathy apart from Graves' hyperthyroidism, and to predict which patients would progress to ophthalmopathy, the study relied on TCR beta repertoire signatures. In five or six hyperthyroidism patients, T-cell repertoires of thyroid tissue and blood were compared. An independent validation cohort comprised some 18 hyperthyroidism patients and 15 to 17 patients who later progressed from hyperthyroidism to ophthalmopathy. For training and testing, the approximately 97 patients in the discovery cohort were randomly divided in a 7:3 ratio.

Ophthalmopathy patients had moderately to severely active disease, Clinical Activity Score of at least 3, NOSPECS grade of at least 4, and disease duration under 3 months. Anyone with other autoimmune diseases, uncontrolled infections, pregnancy or lactation was excluded from the study. Clinical symptoms, serum thyroxine, TRAb, thyroid ultrasound and orbital computed tomography formed the basis of the diagnosis. Using Ficoll-Paque density gradient centrifugation, PBMCs were isolated from less than 11 ml of fresh peripheral blood. Total RNA was extracted with Trizol reagent and quality-checked on an Agilent 2100 Bioanalyzer. Broader findings and caveats from the paper: No statistical method was used to set the sample size in advance, and the investigators knew which group each participant was assigned to. In validation, the model predicted ophthalmopathy progression with 70.59% sensitivity and approximately 78% specificity; some 13 predicted patients were CT-confirmed with GO in a median of around 6 months. Most expanded thyroid clonotypes with frequency above 0.001 were also detected in blood, suggesting blood repertoires may reflect the thyroid immune response. Ophthalmopathy was separated from stable hyperthyroidism by the 13-signature model with just under 90% sensitivity and around 81% specificity in cross-validation and with 80%/75% in the test set.

The TCR was taken from a woman younger than 45 with Graves' ophthalmopathy. Donor details come from another sample of the same person, matched by shared clones. The sequencing input was blood. The V gene is TRBV20-1 and the J gene is TRBJ2-4; 16 bases in the junction line up with TRBD2. The CDR3 sequence is CSAPGLAGGGRAKNIQYF. In nucleotide form, the sequence is TGCAGTGCTCCGGGACTAGCGGGAGGGGGTAGGGCCAAAAACATTCAGTACTTC.